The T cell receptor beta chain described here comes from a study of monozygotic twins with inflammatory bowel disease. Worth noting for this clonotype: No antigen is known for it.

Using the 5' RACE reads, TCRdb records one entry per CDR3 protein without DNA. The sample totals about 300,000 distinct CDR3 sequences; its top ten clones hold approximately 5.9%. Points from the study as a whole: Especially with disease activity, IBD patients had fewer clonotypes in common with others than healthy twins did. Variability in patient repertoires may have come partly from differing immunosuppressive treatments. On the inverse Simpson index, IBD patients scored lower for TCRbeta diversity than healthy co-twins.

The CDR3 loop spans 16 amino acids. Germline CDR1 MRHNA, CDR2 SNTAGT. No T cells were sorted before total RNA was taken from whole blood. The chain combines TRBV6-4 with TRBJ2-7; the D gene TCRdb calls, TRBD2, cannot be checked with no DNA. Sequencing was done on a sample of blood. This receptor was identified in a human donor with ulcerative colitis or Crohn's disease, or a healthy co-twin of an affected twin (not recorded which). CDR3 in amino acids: CASSRKRVAGRYEQYF.